This entry lists 17 T cell receptor beta chains sequenced from one sample in a study of blood T cell repertoires in COVID-19. The method was immunoSEQ multiplex PCR; TCRdb's version includes in-frame clones alone and lacks a portion of them. Of over 130,000 clones listed, approximately 90% were seen once; the top ten hold 25% to 35%. Specimen: peripheral blood. All receptors come from a human donor in a cohort sampled during active COVID-19.

The rearrangement uses TRBV6-5 and TRBJ2-7; unclear D gene. The germline gives CDR1 MNHEY, CDR2 SVGAGI. V shed 8 bases and J shed 1 base, with 12 bases lying between them. CDR3 length: 13 amino acids. The CDR3 loop is CASATDMSYEQYF. For the CDR3, the DNA is TGTGCCAGCGCCACTGATATGTCCTACGAGCAGTACTTC.

The gene calls are TRBV2 and TRBJ2-2, with 9 bases fitting TRBD2. V gave up 8 bases and J gave up 5 bases; unmatched junction bases: 6. Germline CDR1 SNHLY, CDR2 FYNNEI. This CDR3 contains 14 residues. CDR3 amino acids: CASAGLAATGELFF. CDR3 sequence (DNA): TGTGCCAGCGCGGGACTAGCCGCTACCGGGGAGCTGTTTTTT.

This chain links TRBV12-5 with TRBJ2-2; D may be TRBD1 (6 bases). Trimming removed 1 base at V and 0 bases at J, with 6 bases between. Germline-derived CDR1 and CDR2 are LGHNT and FRNRAP. The CDR3 consists of 15 residues. CDR3 protein: CASGLGTANTGELFF. The CDR3 DNA follows: TGTGCTAGTGGTTTGGGGACAGCGAACACCGGGGAGCTGTTTTTT.

V usage is TRBV5-6 and J usage is TRBJ2-1; D unresolved. V was trimmed by 0 bases and J by 0 bases, leaving 4 bases between them. CDR1 is SGHDT and CDR2 is YYEEEE in the germline V gene. CDR3 length: 14 residues. CDR3 loop: CASSLGSSYNEQFF. The CDR3 bases are TGTGCCAGCAGCTTGGGTAGCTCCTACAATGAGCAGTTCTTC.

CDR3: CASSILAGDITDTQYF. The DNA for the CDR3 is TGTGCCAGTAGTATCTTGGCAGGGGATATAACAGATACGCAGTATTTT. This rearrangement joins TRBV19 to TRBJ2-3; possibly TRBD1 for D (6 bases). This CDR3 region has 16 residues. V shed 3 bases and J shed 3 bases, with 16 bases lying between them. Germline V gives CDR1 LNHDA, CDR2 SQIVND (reference sequence).

Written as DNA, the CDR3 is TGTGCCAGCAGGATACAGGGGGCGCCCAACTATGGCTACACCTTC. Its protein is CASRIQGAPNYGYTF. This sequence joins TRBV5-6 and TRBJ1-2, with 9 positions matching TRBD1. V gave up 5 bases and J gave up 2 bases; unmatched junction bases: 7. This CDR3 has 15 amino acids. The germline V gene encodes CDR1 SGHDT and CDR2 YYEEEE. The whole variable domain, remainder taken from reference TRBV5-6 and TRBJ1-2, is DAGVTQSPTHLIKTRGQQVTLRCSPKSGHDTVSWYQQALGQGPQFIFQYYEEEERQRGNFPDRFSGHQFPNYSSELNVNALLLGDSALYLCASRIQGAPNYGYTFGSGTRLTVV.

The chain has TRBV6-5 and TRBJ2-1, with a possible D match to TRBD2 (5 bases). The V gene lost 2 bases and the J gene lost 10 bases, with 12 bases spanning the gap. Germline CDR1 MNHEY, CDR2 SVGAGI. The CDR3 length is 13 residues. CDR3 loop: CASSYGLGREQFF. The CDR3 bases are TGTGCCAGCAGTTACGGGTTGGGGAGAGAGCAGTTCTTC.

The chain is built from TRBV6-5 and TRBJ1-2; 8 nucleotides agree with TRBD1. Losses at the gene ends were 6 bases for V and 8 bases for J; bases not matched to a gene: 11. Germline-derived CDR1 and CDR2 are MNHEY and SVGAGI. This CDR3 spans 14 amino acids. CDR3 sequence reads: CASRTGQGRSGYTF. The CDR3 bases are TGTGCCAGCAGGACCGGACAGGGAAGAAGCGGCTACACCTTC.

V is TRBV5-6 and J is TRBJ2-7, with 7 bases aligning to TRBD2. The CDR3 is 12 amino acids. The V gene's germline CDR1 is SGHDT and CDR2 YYEEEE. V lost 7 bases, J lost 7 bases, and 8 bases stayed unmatched. Here the CDR3 DNA reads TGTGCCAGCTCCTGGGGAGCGGGGGAGCAGTACTTC. This gives the protein CASSWGAGEQYF.

The table lists this clone with a count of one. The V gene is TRBV3-1 (or the pseudogene TRBV3-2), the J gene TRBJ2-3; TRBD2 matches at 7 bases. Germline loops: CDR1 LGHDT, CDR2 YNNKEL (reference sequence). There are 14 residues in the CDR3. The ends lost 1 base at V and 5 bases at J; junction bases unmatched: 3. DNA for the CDR3: TGTGCCAGCAGCCAAGGACTAGCTCTAGATACGCAGTATTTT. Translating it yields CASSQGLALDTQYF.

The genes are TRBV5-1 and TRBJ2-7; D is perhaps TRBD2 (6 bases). Germline V lookup: CDR1 SGHRS, CDR2 YFSETQ. The CDR3 contains 15 residues. V lost 4 bases to trimming and J lost 3 bases, with 17 bases between them. CDR3 in amino acids: CASSPSGQGGYEQYF. The CDR3, as DNA: TGCGCCAGCAGCCCCTCAGGGCAGGGAGGCTACGAGCAGTACTTC.

The V call is TRBV9, the J call TRBJ1-1, with 7 bases matching TRBD1. Germline V gene lookup returns CDR1 SGDLS and CDR2 YYNGEE. This CDR3 region has 15 residues. V shed 0 bases, J shed 4 bases, and the junction held 6 bases outside the gene matches. The CDR3 reads CASSVVRGPPTEAFF. The CDR3, as DNA: TGTGCCAGCAGCGTAGTAAGGGGGCCCCCCACTGAAGCTTTCTTT.

The J gene is TRBJ1-5, the V gene TRBV5-4; D possibly corresponds to TRBD1 (5 bases). Germline V CDR1 and CDR2: SGHNT, YYREEE (reference sequence). The CDR3 runs 16 residues. Trimming cost V 0 bases and J 3 bases, with 13 bases left between them. The chain's CDR3 is CASSLGGATDNQPQHF. The DNA for the CDR3 is TGTGCCAGCAGCTTGGGCGGGGCGACAGACAATCAGCCCCAGCATTTT.

V gene TRBV27 combines with J gene TRBJ1-6; D ambiguous. V lost 2 bases, J lost 7 bases, and 21 bases lay in between. Germline V gives CDR1 MNHEY, CDR2 SMNVEV (reference sequence). The CDR3 sequence is 18 residues long. CDR3 sequence (DNA): TGTGCCAGCAGTTTAGATTGGAGGGTACTCTCTGGGAATTCACCCCTCCACTTT. This encodes CASSLDWRVLSGNSPLHF.

The chain has TRBV11-1 and TRBJ2-1, with TRBD1 matching over 8 bases. The V gene end was trimmed by 4 bases and the J gene end by 8 bases; junction bases not matched to a gene: 4. Germline V gene data show CDR1 as SGHAT and CDR2 as FQDESV (reference sequence). CDR3 size: 13 residues. The CDR3 reads CASSSTGVDEQFF. DNA of the CDR3: TGTGCCAGCAGCTCGACAGGGGTCGATGAGCAGTTCTTC.

V usage is TRBV7-6 and J usage is TRBJ1-3, with TRBD1 matching 7 bases. There are 16 residues in the CDR3. V lost 3 bases, J lost 0 bases, and 5 bases stayed unmatched. The germline CDR1 and CDR2 sequences are SGHVS and FNYEAQ. This chain's CDR3 is CASSLGQLSSGNTIYF. The CDR3 bases are TGTGCCAGCAGCTTGGGACAGCTTAGCTCTGGAAACACCATATATTTT. The full variable domain, with the rest looked up from reference TRBV7-6 and TRBJ1-3, is GAGVSQSPRYKVTKRGQDVALRCDPISGHVSLYWYRQALGQGPEFLTYFNYEAQQDKSGLPNDRFSAERPEGSISTLTIQRTEQRDSAMYRCASSLGQLSSGNTIYFGEGSWLTVV.

The chain joins TRBV5-6 to TRBJ2-3; tentative D call: TRBD2 (5 bases). Germline assignment: CDR1 SGHDT and CDR2 YYEEEE. Trimming removed 4 bases from V and 0 bases from J, with 9 bases in between. This CDR3 has 14 amino acids. The CDR3 DNA reads TGTGCCAGCAGCCGGAGCGGTAGCACAGATACGCAGTATTTT. This codes for CASSRSGSTDTQYF.